This T cell receptor beta chain stems from a study of tumor-infiltrating lymphocytes in primary liver carcinoma (dated by TCRdb to the late 2010s). About the study as a whole: Between late 2015 and 2016, about 5 patients in China with histopathologically diagnosed primary liver carcinoma had surgical resection. For each liver tumor, the study sampled five regions along with adjacent normal tissue and blood, and applied TCRbeta repertoire sequencing, expression microarrays and whole-exome sequencing. The five patients, three men and two women aged 30 to 69 years, had hepatocellular carcinoma (four) or combined HCC and intrahepatic cholangiocarcinoma (one). A total of roughly 35 specimens from 5 patients went through TCRbeta repertoire sequencing, namely 25 tumor regions, 5 adjacent noncancerous liver tissues and 5 peripheral blood samples. Reproducibility between technical replicate repertoires was high, with correlation coefficients above 0.98 and mean shared-clone rates about 0.9. The five patients had tumors of stage T1-T3 N0M0, with maximum diameters ranging from 4.2 to 10 cm. Roughly 3.5 to 7.5 million productive TCRbeta reads were obtained per sample, and no significant difference in read depth was found between tissue types.

Concerning this clonotype: Its antigen has not been determined. Base-call qualities are not available, and no considerably larger clone is one nucleotide away.

General findings and caveats noted by the study authors: Repertoire overlap was found to be higher between tumor regions (mean roughly 36%) than between tumor-adjacent (about 17%) or tumor-blood (around 15%) pairs, consistent with antigen-driven expansion. Because only the TCR beta chain was sequenced and unpaired alpha chains were not captured, true repertoire diversity is likely underestimated. With just five patients in the study, the authors point out that the findings should be validated in a larger study. Comparison of CD4+ and CD8+ T cell repertoires was precluded by the use of bulk unsorted samples. The top 250 clones accounted for a significantly greater share of the repertoire in tumors than in blood (p = 0.039).

At the junction V is shortened by 5 bases and J by 2 bases; bases outside the gene matches: 9. The CDR3, cysteine through phenylalanine, is 15 amino acids long. Only CDR3 DNA remains: 45 bases, in frame from the first base. Sequences MDHEN (CDR1) and SYDVKM (CDR2) are obtained from the germline V gene. Blood RNA was extracted from unsorted whole blood with TRIzol reagent; germline DNA came from the DNeasy Blood & Tissue kit. At the time of sampling, the patients had chronic HBV infection and had not received any treatment. About 3.7 milliliters of peripheral blood were collected into K2EDTA tubes before surgery. A constant-region primer and ProtoScript II reverse transcriptase were used to reverse-transcribe TCRbeta-specific cDNA from around 530 ng total RNA. Construction of the TCRbeta libraries relied on three nested rounds of multiplex PCR, following a slightly modified ARM-PCR procedure. The first two PCR rounds used multiplex TRBV1-TRBV30 forward primers with a Cbeta reverse primer, each for 10 cycles. Sample barcodes and Illumina adapters were attached in a final 25-cycle PCR using Deep VentR polymerase. Before sequencing, amplicons between 200 and 500 bp were purified from gel using a QIAquick gel extraction kit. An Illumina HiSeq 2500 was used to sequence the TCRbeta amplicons, generating 250-bp paired-end reads. On the authors' methods: Quality trimming of reads was performed with Trimmomatic v0.33, and paired reads were merged with FLASH v1.2.11 so that full CDR3 sequences could be recovered. MiGEC v1.2.1b assigned V, D and J germline segments to the rearranged TCRbeta sequences. Clonotype statistics and Shannon-Wiener diversity indices were computed with VDJtools v1.0.0. To reduce sampling bias, subsequent analyses other than the diversity analysis used only the 250 most abundant clonotypes in each sample. The public sequencing data were trimmed at Q25 with fastp and processed into clonotypes with MiXCR by TCRdb, which kept only in-frame beta chains. Each entry is one CDR3 protein sequence, shown with its most common DNA and genes. These V and J calls rely on TCRdb rather than the paper's analysis. The sample has approximately 320,000 distinct CDR3 sequences on record, around three fifths of them singletons. The ten largest clones take up over 15% of the sample.

Input material: peripheral blood. The rearrangement combines TRBV28 with TRBJ2-7; TRBD1 matches 7 bases in the middle. The TCR comes from a woman younger than 45 with primary liver carcinoma and hepatitis B virus infection. The nucleotides read TGTGCCAGCAGTGTAACGACAGGGCCTACCTACGAGCAGTACTTC. It translates as CASSVTTGPTYEQYF.